Each of the 13 T cell receptor beta chains below was sequenced from the same sample in a study of T cells after yellow fever vaccination. MiXCR was run by TCRdb on the 5' RACE reads, yielding one entry per CDR3 protein. Here the sample spans some 600,000 distinct CDR3 sequences, around 17% being singletons. The sequences come from PBMCs, collected more than 4 days after the first yellow fever vaccination. The receptors originated from a young man who received the YFV17D yellow fever vaccine.

The V call is TRBV12-3 or TRBV12-4, the J call TRBJ2-2; no clear D. The CDR3 is 17 residues long. The germline V and J ends were trimmed by 3 bases and 0 bases, with 14 bases remaining between them. CDR3 nucleotides: TGTGCCAGCAGTTTCGCCCCCGGACGGTCGAACACCGGGGAGCTGTTTTTT. Translated: CASSFAPGRSNTGELFF.

This chain links TRBV5-1 with TRBJ2-3; perhaps TRBD2 as D (6 bases). The ends were cut back, 1 base at V and 2 bases at J, with 14 bases in the middle. CDR1 and CDR2 (germline): SGHRS, YFSETQ. The CDR3 has 16 residues. The CDR3 here is CASSLILRGSTDTQYF. CDR3 nucleotides: TGCGCCAGCAGCTTGATCCTGCGGGGCTCCACAGATACGCAGTATTTT.

This chain connects TRBV6-2 or TRBV6-3 to TRBJ2-1; D call uncertain. V lost 2 bases and J 0 bases, leaving 26 bases between the germline ends. The germline gives CDR1 MNHEY, CDR2 SVGEGT. The CDR3 covers 21 residues. CDR3 DNA: TGTGCCAGCAGTTACACCCCGGGCCTAACGGCTCTTTTGAGCTCCTACAATGAGCAGTTCTTC. Protein product: CASSYTPGLTALLSSYNEQFF.

The genes are TRBV6-1 and TRBJ2-7, with 7 bases aligning to TRBD1. V shed 7 bases, J shed 3 bases, and the junction held 6 bases outside the gene matches. Germline V gene data show CDR1 as MNHNS and CDR2 as SASEGT. CDR3 length equals 13 residues. CDR3 protein: CASTRRDSYEQYF. The CDR3, as DNA: TGTGCCAGCACCCGTCGGGACAGCTACGAGCAGTACTTC.

J is TRBJ1-6 and V is TRBV7-2, with unresolved D. There are 15 residues in the CDR3. Germline CDR1 reads SGHTA; CDR2 reads FQGNSA. The V gene lost 4 bases and the J gene lost 6 bases, with 13 bases spanning the gap. The CDR3: CASSSTRELNSPLHF. The CDR3 DNA reads TGTGCCAGCAGCTCGACTCGTGAGCTTAATTCACCCCTCCACTTT.

The rearrangement joins TRBV24-1 to TRBJ1-1; D is undetermined. CDR1 is KGHDR and CDR2 is SFDVKD in the germline V gene. Trimming pared 7 bases from V and 2 bases from J, leaving 10 bases between. The CDR3 sequence is 13 residues long. CDR3 bases: TGTGCCACCAGATCCCGCGGTAACACTGAAGCTTTCTTT. It translates to CATRSRGNTEAFF.

The chain joins TRBV9 to TRBJ1-4; no clear D. From germline, CDR1 is SGDLS and CDR2 YYNGEE. Trimming took off 0 bases at V and 2 bases at J, with 8 bases between the two ends. The CDR3 consists of 15 residues. CDR3 DNA: TGTGCCAGCAGCGTAGCTCCGATTACTAATGAAAAACTGTTTTTT. Residues: CASSVAPITNEKLFF.

This clonotype has a handful of counts. The chain recombines TRBV7-9 with TRBJ1-1; the D is unclear. This CDR3 region has 14 residues. Germline V gene sequence: CDR1 SEHNR, CDR2 FQNEAQ (reference sequence). Trimming stripped 5 bases from V and 4 bases from J, with 14 bases between. CDR3 residues: CASSRPGVGTEAFF. The CDR3 coding sequence is TGTGCCAGCAGCCGCCCCGGGGTGGGCACTGAAGCTTTCTTT.

V is TRBV4-3 and J is TRBJ2-1; TRBD1 matches at 9 bases. The V gene's germline CDR1 is LGHNA and CDR2 YSLEER. This CDR3 spans 16 amino acids. Trimming at V came to 1 base and at J to 7 bases, leaving 8 bases not matched to a gene. CDR3 in amino acids: CASSQAYRGRQNEQFF. DNA for the CDR3: TGCGCCAGCAGCCAAGCGTACAGGGGGCGTCAGAATGAGCAGTTCTTC.

This clonotype came up a few times. This sequence joins TRBV5-1 and TRBJ1-1; D remains unclear. Germline loops: CDR1 SGHRS, CDR2 YFSETQ. The germline V and J ends were trimmed by 0 bases and 6 bases, with 12 bases remaining between them. CDR3 size: 14 residues. The CDR3 here is CASSLDSLGAEAFF. The CDR3 DNA is TGCGCCAGCAGCTTGGACAGCCTCGGGGCTGAAGCTTTCTTT.

This clonotype has just a few counts. The J gene is TRBJ1-5, the V gene TRBV20-1; TRBD1 might be the D (5 bases). CDR1 and CDR2 (germline): DFQATT, SNEGSKA (reference sequence). There are 14 residues in the CDR3. With 1 base removed from V and 6 bases from J, the gap between germline ends came to 13 bases. The CDR3 protein is CSARGPRAGQPQHF. The CDR3 region has the DNA TGCAGTGCTAGAGGCCCCAGGGCAGGTCAGCCCCAGCATTTT.

The genes are TRBV5-1 and TRBJ1-1; D is possibly TRBD1 (5 bases). Germline assignment: CDR1 SGHRS and CDR2 YFSETQ. The V gene lost 3 bases and the J gene lost 5 bases, with 11 bases spanning the gap. CDR3 size: 13 residues. The CDR3 is CASSSSGRTEAFF. In nucleotides, the CDR3 is TGCGCCAGCAGCTCGTCAGGGAGGACTGAAGCTTTCTTT.

This clonotype has more than one count but fewer than ten. This chain uses TRBV18 with TRBJ1-1; D is possibly TRBD1 (5 bases). CDR3 size: 15 residues. Germline-derived CDR1 and CDR2 are KGHSH and LQKENI. Trimming stripped 2 bases from V and 0 bases from J, with 10 bases between. The CDR3 region is CASSPGADMNTEAFF. CDR3 DNA: TGTGCCAGCTCACCAGGGGCGGACATGAACACTGAAGCTTTCTTT.